The 2 T cell receptor beta chains below all came from one sample that was sequenced in a study of blood T cell repertoires in COVID-19. Generated by immunoSEQ multiplex PCR, the TCRdb table keeps only in-frame clones and is missing some. This table has about 180,000 clones, about 89% appearing once. The sequencing sample was made of peripheral blood. All receptors derive from a young man who had recovered from COVID-19.

The J gene is TRBJ1-6, the V gene TRBV27; D perhaps matches TRBD1 (5 bases). Between the trimmed V and J ends, which lost 2 bases and 6 bases, there was a span of 17 bases. The germline V gene has CDR1 MNHEY and CDR2 SMNVEV (reference sequence). The CDR3 runs to 17 residues. This CDR3 is CASSLVAPRGSNSPLHF. DNA of the CDR3: TGTGCCAGCAGTTTAGTGGCCCCCCGGGGGAGTAATTCACCCCTCCACTTT.

This rearrangement joins TRBV7-9 to TRBJ1-2; tentative D call: TRBD1 (5 bases). This CDR3 comprises 17 residues. V lost 4 bases and J 6 bases, leaving 24 bases between the germline ends. Germline values: CDR1 SEHNR, CDR2 FQNEAQ (reference sequence). CDR3 DNA sequence: TGTGCCAGCAGCTCTAGCGGTGGTGGGGGGTTTTTAAATGGCTACACCTTC. This encodes CASSSSGGGGFLNGYTF.